A single sample gave rise to the 18 T cell receptor beta chains below, sequenced in a study of cytomegalovirus exposure and HLA in healthy donors. PCR involved 60 Vbeta and 13 Jbeta primers. The table came from immunoSEQ multiplex PCR; TCRdb's copy has only in-frame clones and leaves some out. The profile shows about 73,000 clones, 75% of them singletons. Sequencing input: PBMCs. Receptor source: a man between 65 and 79 years old in good health and CMV-seronegative.

The chain uses TRBV2 and TRBJ1-6; TRBD1 is a possible D gene (5 bases). This CDR3 region has 14 residues. V lost 1 base, J lost 8 bases, and 9 bases lay in between. CDR1 and CDR2 from the germline V gene are SNHLY and FYNNEI. The CDR3 coding sequence is TGTGCCAGCAGTGAAGGGGGGAGGGATTCACCCCTCCACTTT. As protein: CASSEGGRDSPLHF. Supplemented by reference TRBV2 and TRBJ1-6, the full variable domain reads EPEVTQTPSHQVTQMGQEVILRCVPISNHLYFYWYRQILGQKVEFLVSFYNNEISEKSEIFDDQFSVERPDGSNFTLKIRSTKLEDSAMYFCASSEGGRDSPLHFGNGTRLTVT.

The V gene is TRBV7-9, the J gene TRBJ1-1; the D is unclear. CDR1 and CDR2 from the germline V gene are SEHNR and FQNEAQ (reference sequence). Trimming took off 5 bases at V and 1 base at J, with 8 bases between the two ends. CDR3 length equals 13 residues. CDR3 sequence reads: CASSPRRNTEAFF. Here the CDR3 DNA reads TGTGCCAGCAGCCCCCGGAGGAACACTGAAGCTTTCTTT.

About this clone: Other DNA sequences from this sample encode an identical CDR3 as well. The rearrangement joins TRBV11-2 to TRBJ2-7; the match to TRBD1 covers 7 bases. The CDR3 runs to 15 residues. Trimming removed 5 bases from V and 3 bases from J; junction bases left unmatched: 10. The germline CDR1 and CDR2 sequences are SGHAT and FQNNGV. CDR3 coding DNA: TGTGCCAGCAGCATCTACCGGGACAGCTTCTACGAGCAGTACTTC. It translates to CASSIYRDSFYEQYF.

This clone was detected a few times. V and J are TRBV10-3 and TRBJ1-2, with D possibly matching TRBD1 (6 bases). The CDR3 is 15 residues long. Trimming stripped 11 bases from V and 2 bases from J, with 21 bases between. Germline CDR1 ENHRY, CDR2 SYGVKD. DNA of the CDR3: TGTGCCTCTACCTCCGGGCCCGGACAGAACTATGGCTACACCTTC. Amino acid sequence: CASTSGPGQNYGYTF.

The V call is TRBV19, the J call TRBJ1-5; TRBD1 matches 7 bases. The J segment lost 3 bases and the V segment lost 6 bases, leaving 11 bases of the junction unmatched. From germline, CDR1 is LNHDA and CDR2 SQIVND (reference sequence). The CDR3 is 16 residues long. CDR3 bases: TGTGCCAGTAGCAACCTGGACAGGTTTAACAATCAGCCCCAGCATTTT. Protein product: CASSNLDRFNNQPQHF.

The chain recombines TRBV7-8 with TRBJ1-6, with 7 bases matching TRBD1. The CDR3 runs to 16 residues. J was trimmed by 10 bases and V by 4 bases; bases with no gene match: 13. CDR1 and CDR2 from the germline V gene are SGHVS and FQNEAQ. The CDR3 DNA reads as TGTGCCAGCAGCTCAAACAGGGGCAGGGGCGGGTCACCCCTCCACTTT. It encodes CASSSNRGRGGSPLHF.

The chain couples TRBV2 to TRBJ2-2, with 14 bases aligning to TRBD2. Germline trimming cut 5 bases from V and 5 bases from J; bases unmatched to any gene: 13. From germline, CDR1 is SNHLY and CDR2 FYNNEI. There are 19 residues in the CDR3. The CDR3 sequence is CASSLTSGREFKGTGELFF. In DNA, the CDR3 is TGTGCCAGCAGTCTGACTAGCGGGAGGGAGTTCAAGGGAACCGGGGAGCTGTTTTTT.

The chain has TRBV29-1 and TRBJ1-1; D remains unclear. There are 14 residues in the CDR3. Trimming left V 6 bases short and J 6 bases short, with 20 bases between. CDR1 SQVTM and CDR2 ANQGSEA come from the germline V gene. In nucleotides, the CDR3 is TGCAGCGTAATCCCTGACGAGGCGGCCTCTGAAGCTTTCTTT. Protein product: CSVIPDEAASEAFF.

This clone appeared a few times. The chain links TRBV5-6 to TRBJ1-1, with D maybe TRBD1 (6 bases). V lost 3 bases and J lost 6, with 12 bases in between. CDR3 length: 13 amino acids. Germline lookup yields CDR1 SGHDT and CDR2 YYEEEE. CDR3 DNA sequence: TGTGCCAGCAGCTGGGGGGGCAGAGCTGAAGCTTTCTTT. Its translation: CASSWGGRAEAFF.

The genes are TRBV6-5 and TRBJ1-3; 9 nucleotides align to TRBD1. CDR3 size: 16 residues. J was trimmed by 4 bases and V by 2 bases; bases with no gene match: 6. Germline-derived CDR1 and CDR2 are MNHEY and SVGAGI. The CDR3 DNA reads as TGTGCCAGCAGTTACGCGACCGGGACAGGGGGAAACACCATATATTTT. As protein: CASSYATGTGGNTIYF.

This chain uses TRBV7-6 with TRBJ2-1, with TRBD1 matching 8 bases. CDR1 and CDR2 from the germline V gene are SGHVS and FNYEAQ. This CDR3 has 14 amino acids. V gave up 3 bases and J gave up 3 bases; unmatched junction bases: 1. DNA of the CDR3: TGTGCCAGCAGCTTTGGACAGGGCTACAATGAGCAGTTCTTC. This codes for CASSFGQGYNEQFF. The variable domain in full, with the rest retrieved from reference TRBV7-6 and TRBJ2-1, is GAGVSQSPRYKVTKRGQDVALRCDPISGHVSLYWYRQALGQGPEFLTYFNYEAQQDKSGLPNDRFSAERPEGSISTLTIQRTEQRDSAMYRCASSFGQGYNEQFFGPGTRLTVL.

This clone was counted a single time. The chain recombines TRBV2 with TRBJ2-7; 9 bases are shared with TRBD1. The CDR3 totals 16 residues. The germline V gene encodes CDR1 SNHLY and CDR2 FYNNEI. J was trimmed by 0 bases and V by 3 bases; bases with no gene match: 6. The CDR3 protein is CASSDLGTGHSYEQYF. CDR3 nucleotides: TGTGCCAGCAGTGATTTGGGGACAGGGCACTCCTACGAGCAGTACTTC.

This chain joins TRBV6-4 and TRBJ1-5; possibly TRBD1 for D (5 bases). This CDR3 spans 16 amino acids. V lost 2 bases and J 3 bases, leaving 14 bases between the germline ends. Germline CDR1 is MRHNA and CDR2 is SNTAGT. The DNA for the CDR3 is TGTGCCAGCAGTGACCGCCTGACAGCGATCAATCAGCCCCAGCATTTT. Its protein product is CASSDRLTAINQPQHF.

The V and J genes are TRBV6-1 and TRBJ2-1; 7 bases align to TRBD2. Germline V gene sequence: CDR1 MNHNS, CDR2 SASEGT. With 4 bases clipped from V and 6 bases from J, the junction kept 6 bases outside the gene matches. The CDR3 covers 14 residues. In nucleotides, the CDR3 is TGTGCCAGCAGTGCATCCGGGACTACCAATGAGCAGTTCTTC. It specifies CASSASGTTNEQFF.

This chain connects TRBV19 to TRBJ2-1; D not certain. This CDR3 spans 13 amino acids. Germline loops: CDR1 LNHDA, CDR2 SQIVND (reference sequence). Trimming shortened V by 1 base and J by 5 bases, and 6 bases separated the two germline ends. The CDR3 coding sequence is TGTGCCAGTAGTATAGGACTCAACAATGAGCAGTTCTTC. Translation: CASSIGLNNEQFF.

This chain connects TRBV28 to TRBJ2-7, with TRBD1 matching 7 bases. The CDR3 has 13 amino acids. V lost 7 bases to trimming and J lost 4 bases; unmatched junction nucleotides: 7. Germline V gene data show CDR1 as MDHEN and CDR2 as SYDVKM. CDR3 region: CASIRDSPYEQYF. CDR3 DNA: TGTGCCAGCATTCGGGACAGCCCTTACGAGCAGTACTTC.

J is TRBJ2-1 and V is TRBV7-9, with D tentatively TRBD1 (5 bases). V was shortened by 9 bases and J by 0 bases, with 9 bases between the two germline ends. Germline lookup yields CDR1 SEHNR and CDR2 FQNEAQ (reference sequence). The CDR3 sequence is 13 residues long. CDR3 sequence reads: CASSQGSYNEQFF. CDR3 nucleotides: TGTGCCAGTTCCCAGGGCTCCTACAATGAGCAGTTCTTC.

The V gene is TRBV6-4, the J gene TRBJ1-5; D uncertain. The CDR3 sequence is 13 residues long. In germline, CDR1 is MRHNA, CDR2 SNTAGT. Trimming left V 1 base short and J 5 bases short, with 6 bases between. The DNA of the CDR3 is TGTGCCAGCAGTGACTTCCGGGATCAGCCCCAGCATTTT. It specifies CASSDFRDQPQHF.